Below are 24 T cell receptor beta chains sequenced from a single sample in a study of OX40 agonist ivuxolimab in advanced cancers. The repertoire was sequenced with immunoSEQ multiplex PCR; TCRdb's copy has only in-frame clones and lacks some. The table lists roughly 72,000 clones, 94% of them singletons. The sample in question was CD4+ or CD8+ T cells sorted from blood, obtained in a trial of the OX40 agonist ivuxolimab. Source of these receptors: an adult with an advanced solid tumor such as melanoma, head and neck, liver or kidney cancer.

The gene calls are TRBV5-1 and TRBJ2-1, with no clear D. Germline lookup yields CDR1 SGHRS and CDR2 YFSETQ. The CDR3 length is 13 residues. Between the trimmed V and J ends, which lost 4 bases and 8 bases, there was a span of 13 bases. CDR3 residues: CASSMDLVHEQFF. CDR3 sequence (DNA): TGCGCCAGCAGCATGGATCTGGTCCATGAGCAGTTCTTC.

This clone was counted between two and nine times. CDR3 in DNA: TGTGCCACCAGCAGAGCGAACACTGAAGCTTTCTTT. Translated: CATSRANTEAFF. The chain recombines TRBV15 with TRBJ1-1; no reliable D call. V gave up 1 base and J gave up 1 base, with 1 base separating them. The CDR3 sequence is 12 residues long. CDR1 is LNHNV and CDR2 is YYDKDF in the germline V gene (reference sequence).

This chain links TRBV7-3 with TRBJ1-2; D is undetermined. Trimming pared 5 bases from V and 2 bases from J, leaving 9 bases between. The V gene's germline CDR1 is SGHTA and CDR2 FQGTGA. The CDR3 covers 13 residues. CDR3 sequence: CASSPGLNYGYTF. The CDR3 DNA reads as TGTGCCAGCAGCCCCGGACTGAACTATGGCTACACCTTC.

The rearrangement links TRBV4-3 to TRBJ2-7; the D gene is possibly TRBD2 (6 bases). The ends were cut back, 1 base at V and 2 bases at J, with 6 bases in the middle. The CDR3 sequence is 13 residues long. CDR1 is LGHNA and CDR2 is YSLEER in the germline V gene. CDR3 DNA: TGCGCCAGCAGCCAAGGGACTACCTACGAGCAGTACTTC. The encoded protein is CASSQGTTYEQYF.

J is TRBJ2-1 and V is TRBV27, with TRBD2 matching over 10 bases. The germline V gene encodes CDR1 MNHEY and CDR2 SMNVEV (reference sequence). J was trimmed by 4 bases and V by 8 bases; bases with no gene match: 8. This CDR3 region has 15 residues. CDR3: CASSPRTSGYNEQFF. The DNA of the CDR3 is TGTGCCAGCTCTCCGAGGACTAGCGGTTACAATGAGCAGTTCTTC.

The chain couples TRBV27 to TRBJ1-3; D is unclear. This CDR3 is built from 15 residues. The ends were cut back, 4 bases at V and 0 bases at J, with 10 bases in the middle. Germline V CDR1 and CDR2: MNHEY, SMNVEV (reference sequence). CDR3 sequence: CASSSTPGSGNTIYF. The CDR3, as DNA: TGTGCCAGCAGTTCTACCCCTGGCTCTGGAAACACCATATATTTT.

The CDR3 loop is CASSYQGPGELFF. In DNA form, the CDR3 reads TGTGCCAGCAGTTACCAGGGTCCCGGGGAGCTGTTTTTT. V gene TRBV6-5 combines with J gene TRBJ2-2; a weak D match, TRBD1 (5 bases). Germline V gene data show CDR1 as MNHEY and CDR2 as SVGAGI. The CDR3 is 13 amino acids. Trimming took 2 bases from V and 6 from J, leaving 7 bases between them.

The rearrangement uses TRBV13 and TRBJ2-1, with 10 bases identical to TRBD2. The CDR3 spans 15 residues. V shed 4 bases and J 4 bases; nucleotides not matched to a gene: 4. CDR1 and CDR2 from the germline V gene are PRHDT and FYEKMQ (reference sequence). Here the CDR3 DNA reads TGTGCCAGCAGCTCTAGCGGGAGTAGGTACAATGAGCAGTTCTTC. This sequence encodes CASSSSGSRYNEQFF.

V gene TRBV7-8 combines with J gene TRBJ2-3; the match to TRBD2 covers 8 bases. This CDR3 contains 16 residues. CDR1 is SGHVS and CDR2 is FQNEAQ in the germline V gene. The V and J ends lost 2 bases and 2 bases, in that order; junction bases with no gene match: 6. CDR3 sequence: CASSLYLAGNTDTQYF. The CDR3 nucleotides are TGTGCCAGCAGCTTATATTTAGCGGGAAACACAGATACGCAGTATTTT.

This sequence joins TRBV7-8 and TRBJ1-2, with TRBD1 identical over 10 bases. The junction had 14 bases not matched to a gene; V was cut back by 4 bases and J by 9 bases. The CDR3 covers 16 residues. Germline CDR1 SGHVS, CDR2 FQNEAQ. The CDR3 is CASSSGQGGARLSYTF. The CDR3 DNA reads TGTGCCAGCAGCTCAGGACAGGGGGGGGCCCGCCTGAGCTACACCTTC.

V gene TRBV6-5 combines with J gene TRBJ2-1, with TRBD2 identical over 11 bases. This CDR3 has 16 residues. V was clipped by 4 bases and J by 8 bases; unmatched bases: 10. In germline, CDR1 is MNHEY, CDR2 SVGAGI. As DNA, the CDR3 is TGTGCCAGCAGTTCCCGGACTAGCGGGTCTGGGGATGAGCAGTTCTTC. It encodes CASSSRTSGSGDEQFF.

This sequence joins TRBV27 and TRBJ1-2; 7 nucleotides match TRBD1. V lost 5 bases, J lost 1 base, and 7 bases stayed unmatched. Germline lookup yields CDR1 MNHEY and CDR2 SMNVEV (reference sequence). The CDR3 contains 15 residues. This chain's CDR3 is CASSRTGEINYGYTF. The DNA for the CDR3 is TGTGCCAGCAGTAGAACAGGGGAAATTAACTATGGCTACACCTTC.

Here the CDR3 reads CASSSSALSNQPQHF. CDR3 sequence (DNA): TGTGCCAGCAGCTCCTCGGCTCTTAGCAATCAGCCCCAGCATTTT. The rearrangement joins TRBV9 to TRBJ1-5; D is unresolved. The CDR3 has 15 amino acids. In germline, CDR1 is SGDLS, CDR2 YYNGEE. Trimming pared 4 bases from V and 0 bases from J, leaving 11 bases between.

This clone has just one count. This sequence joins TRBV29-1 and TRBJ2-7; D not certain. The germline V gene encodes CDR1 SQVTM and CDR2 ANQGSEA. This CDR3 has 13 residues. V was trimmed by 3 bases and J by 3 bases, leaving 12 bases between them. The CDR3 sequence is CSVELGLDYEQYF. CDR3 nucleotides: TGCAGCGTTGAGTTAGGGCTCGACTACGAGCAGTACTTC.

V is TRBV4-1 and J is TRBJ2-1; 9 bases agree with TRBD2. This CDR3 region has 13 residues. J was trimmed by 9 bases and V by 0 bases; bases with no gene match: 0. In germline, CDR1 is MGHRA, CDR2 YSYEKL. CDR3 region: CASSQDSGGEQFF. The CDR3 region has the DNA TGCGCCAGCAGCCAAGATAGCGGGGGTGAGCAGTTCTTC.

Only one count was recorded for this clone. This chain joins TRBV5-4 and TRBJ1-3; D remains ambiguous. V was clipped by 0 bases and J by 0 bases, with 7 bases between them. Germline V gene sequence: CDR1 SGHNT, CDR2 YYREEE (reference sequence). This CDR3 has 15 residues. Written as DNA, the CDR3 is TGTGCCAGCAGCTTGGGCAGCCTCTCTGGAAACACCATATATTTT. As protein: CASSLGSLSGNTIYF. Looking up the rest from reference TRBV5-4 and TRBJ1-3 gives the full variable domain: ETGVTQSPTHLIKTRGQQVTLRCSSQSGHNTVSWYQQALGQGPQFIFQYYREEENGRGNFPPRFSGLQFPNYSSELNVNALELDDSALYLCASSLGSLSGNTIYFGEGSWLTVV.

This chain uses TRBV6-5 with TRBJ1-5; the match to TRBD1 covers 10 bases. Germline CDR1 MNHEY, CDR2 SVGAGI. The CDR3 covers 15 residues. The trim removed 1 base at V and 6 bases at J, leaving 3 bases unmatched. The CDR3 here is CASSYYGTGVQPQHF. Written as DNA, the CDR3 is TGTGCCAGCAGTTACTACGGGACAGGGGTTCAGCCCCAGCATTTT.

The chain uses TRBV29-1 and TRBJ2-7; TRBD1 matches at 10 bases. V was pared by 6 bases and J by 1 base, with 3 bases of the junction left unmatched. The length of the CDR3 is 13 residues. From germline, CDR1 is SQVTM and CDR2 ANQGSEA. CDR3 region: CSVPGQGSYEQYF. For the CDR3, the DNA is TGCAGCGTACCGGGACAGGGGTCCTACGAGCAGTACTTC.

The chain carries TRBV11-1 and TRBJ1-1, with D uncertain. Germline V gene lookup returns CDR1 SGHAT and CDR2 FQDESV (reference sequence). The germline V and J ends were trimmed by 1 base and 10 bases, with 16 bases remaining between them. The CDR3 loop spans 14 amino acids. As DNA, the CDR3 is TGTGCCAGCAGCTTAGATTCACGAGCGGTAACAGCTTTCTTT. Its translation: CASSLDSRAVTAFF.

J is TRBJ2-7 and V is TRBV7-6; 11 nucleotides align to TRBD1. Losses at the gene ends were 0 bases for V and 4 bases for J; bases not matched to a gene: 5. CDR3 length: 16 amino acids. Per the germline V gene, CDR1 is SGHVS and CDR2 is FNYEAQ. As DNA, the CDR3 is TGTGCCAGCAGCTTAGCCGGTGGGACAGGGGGATACGAGCAGTACTTC. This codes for CASSLAGGTGGYEQYF.

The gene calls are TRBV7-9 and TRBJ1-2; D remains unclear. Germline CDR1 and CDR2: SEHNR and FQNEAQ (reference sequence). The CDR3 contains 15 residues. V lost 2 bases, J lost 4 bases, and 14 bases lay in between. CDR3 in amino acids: CASSLSGQFPYGYTF. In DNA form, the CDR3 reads TGTGCCAGCAGCTTAAGCGGCCAGTTCCCCTATGGCTACACCTTC.

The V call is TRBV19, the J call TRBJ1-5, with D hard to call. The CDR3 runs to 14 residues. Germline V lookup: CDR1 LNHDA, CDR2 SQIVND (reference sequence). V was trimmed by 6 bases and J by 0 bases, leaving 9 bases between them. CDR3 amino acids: CASRGGVSNQPQHF. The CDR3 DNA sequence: TGTGCCAGTAGGGGCGGGGTTAGCAATCAGCCCCAGCATTTT.

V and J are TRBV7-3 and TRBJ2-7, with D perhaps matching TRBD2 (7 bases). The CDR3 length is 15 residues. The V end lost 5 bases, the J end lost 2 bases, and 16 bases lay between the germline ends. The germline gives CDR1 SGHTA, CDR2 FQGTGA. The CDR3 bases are TGTGCCAGCAGCGTATCCACCGGGGGGCCCTACGAGCAGTACTTC. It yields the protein CASSVSTGGPYEQYF.

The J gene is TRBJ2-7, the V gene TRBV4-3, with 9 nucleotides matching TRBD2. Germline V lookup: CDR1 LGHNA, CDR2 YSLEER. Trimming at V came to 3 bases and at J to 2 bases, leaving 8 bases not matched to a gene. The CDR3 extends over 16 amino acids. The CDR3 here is CASSHSASGETYEQYF. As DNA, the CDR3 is TGCGCCAGCAGCCATTCGGCTAGCGGGGAGACCTACGAGCAGTACTTC.